The 9 T cell receptor beta chains in this list originate from one sample, sequenced in a study of cytomegalovirus exposure and HLA in healthy donors. Primers: 60 Vbeta forward and 13 Jbeta reverse. Method: immunoSEQ multiplex PCR; TCRdb's copy keeps in-frame clones and lacks some. The data show 50,000 to 65,000 clones, with about three quarters seen just once and about 3% held by the top ten. Sequencing was done on a sample of PBMCs. These receptors were obtained from a man between 18 and 29 years old in good health and CMV-seronegative.

V is TRBV19 and J is TRBJ2-7; the D gene is possibly TRBD1 (5 bases). The V end was cut by 4 bases, the J end by 0 bases, with 10 bases between. Germline V lookup: CDR1 LNHDA, CDR2 SQIVND (reference sequence). This CDR3 is built from 14 residues. The CDR3 here is CASSRGGSSYEQYF. CDR3 sequence (DNA): TGTGCCAGTAGTAGGGGCGGTTCCTCCTACGAGCAGTACTTC.

The rearrangement uses TRBV6-1 and TRBJ1-1; D unresolved. Germline loops: CDR1 MNHNS, CDR2 SASEGT. The length of the CDR3 is 12 residues. Trimming took off 2 bases at V and 5 bases at J, with 6 bases between the two ends. The CDR3 coding sequence is TGTGCCAGCAGTGAAACCCGGACTGAAGCTTTCTTT. Protein: CASSETRTEAFF.

This rearrangement joins TRBV29-1 to TRBJ2-1; 10 positions match TRBD2. The CDR3 consists of 15 residues. Trimming took 5 bases from V and 7 from J; bases not matched to a gene: 11. Germline lookup yields CDR1 SQVTM and CDR2 ANQGSEA. The CDR3 nucleotides read TGCAGCGTTCAGCGGGAGGGCCGGGTCGGAAATGAGCAGTTCTTC. Translating gives CSVQREGRVGNEQFF.

The CDR3 sequence: CATSSSRGDEKLFF. The CDR3 DNA reads TGTGCCACCAGCAGCAGCAGGGGGGATGAAAAACTGTTTTTT. The chain is built from TRBV15 and TRBJ1-4; 7 bases agree with TRBD1. The CDR3 runs to 14 residues. Germline trimming cut 3 bases from V and 6 bases from J; bases unmatched to any gene: 4. CDR1 and CDR2 from the germline V gene are LNHNV and YYDKDF (reference sequence).

The chain has TRBV5-1 and TRBJ2-6, with 7 bases fitting TRBD1. CDR3 length: 17 residues. Germline trimming cut 7 bases from V and 0 bases from J; bases unmatched to any gene: 10. Germline assignment: CDR1 SGHRS and CDR2 YFSETQ. In DNA, the CDR3 is TGCGCCAGCGATAGAACAGGGGTGGCCTCTGGGGCCAACGTCCTGACTTTC. Translating gives CASDRTGVASGANVLTF.

The chain employs TRBV29-1 and TRBJ1-2; D not resolved. CDR3 size: 11 residues. The V end lost 8 bases, the J end lost 9 bases, and 16 bases lay between the germline ends. Germline CDR1 SQVTM, CDR2 ANQGSEA. The CDR3 DNA sequence: TGCAGCACTGCATCCTCCGGGAGCTACACCTTC. Amino acids: CSTASSGSYTF.

Only a few counts were recorded for this clone. This chain links TRBV28 with TRBJ2-5; 7 bases match TRBD1. The V and J ends lost 6 bases and 7 bases, in that order; junction bases with no gene match: 11. The CDR3 extends over 14 amino acids. In germline, CDR1 is MDHEN, CDR2 SYDVKM. The CDR3, as DNA: TGTGCCAGCAGCCGACAGGGCCCGCAGGGGACCCAGTACTTC. It codes for CASSRQGPQGTQYF.

A few counts support this clone. The V call is TRBV4-2, the J call TRBJ2-3, with a weak D call TRBD2 (7 bases). CDR1 and CDR2 from the germline V gene are LGHNA and YNFKEQ. The length of the CDR3 is 15 residues. V lost 1 base and J 6 bases, leaving 14 bases between the germline ends. The CDR3 DNA follows: TGTGCCAGCAGCCAAGGGTCTAGCGGACAGGATACGCAGTATTTT. Encoded protein: CASSQGSSGQDTQYF.

The chain recombines TRBV7-2 with TRBJ1-2; tentatively, D is TRBD1 (6 bases). The CDR3 has 14 residues. With 3 bases removed from V and 4 bases from J, the gap between germline ends came to 12 bases. Per the germline V gene, CDR1 is SGHTA and CDR2 is FQGNSA. The CDR3 DNA is TGTGCCAGCAGCTTGGGGGGGCGCGGCTATGGCTACACCTTC. Its translation is CASSLGGRGYGYTF. Supplemented by reference TRBV7-2 and TRBJ1-2, the full variable domain reads GAGVSQSPSNKVTEKGKDVELRCDPISGHTALYWYRQSLGQGLEFLIYFQGNSAPDKSGLPSDRFSAERTGGSVSTLTIQRTQQEDSAVYLCASSLGGRGYGYTFGSGTRLTVV.